A selection of T cell receptor beta chains follows, all from one sample in a study of control samples from healthy donors and cancer patients. TCRdb's table, derived via immunoSEQ multiplex PCR, lists solely in-frame clones and lacks some. The table includes about 160,000 clones, over 85% detected once. Source material: blood. These receptors all stem from a woman between 40 and 55 years old in good health. The conserved cysteine and the conserved F or W are not part of the CDR3 here.

V gene	J gene	CDR3 protein
TRBV6-5	TRBJ1-1	ASSYGGEMNTEAF
TRBV5-4	TRBJ2-2	ASSPNTGELF
TRBV19	TRBJ1-6	ASREGTGLNSPLH
TRBV18	TRBJ1-1	ASSRDKNTEAF
TRBV19	TRBJ2-7	ASSPSSGGFYEQY
TRBV29-1	TRBJ1-4	SVEVNRVRMGDEKLF
TRBV2	TRBJ1-5	ASSHSNQPQH
TRBV18	TRBJ1-2	ASSLLRQGEVTHGYT
TRBV24-1	TRBJ1-5	ATSDLPIKRRDRGEFSNQPQH
TRBV2	TRBJ1-1	ASRDNWTGGGEAF
TRBV6-2/TRBV6-3	TRBJ2-7	ASSWLRAGADEQY
TRBV4-1	TRBJ1-3	ASSQEVSFSGNTIY
TRBV7-6	TRBJ1-1	ASSLGRDGLNTEAF
TRBV2	TRBJ1-1	ASTTPQAF
TRBV11-1	TRBJ1-2	ASSLGAGSEYGYT
TRBV2	TRBJ1-5	ASVESENSNQPQH
TRBV18	TRBJ1-4	ASSPWDRVTEKLF
TRBV11-2	TRBJ2-1	ASSLVSGHSYNEQF
TRBV3-1/TRBV3-2	TRBJ2-1	ASSQDSGIGVYEQF
TRBV7-2	TRBJ2-2	ASSLVGGTGELF
TRBV7-9	TRBJ1-2	ASSLGRQNYGYT
TRBV9	TRBJ2-1	ASSISGNPYNEQF
TRBV3-1/TRBV3-2	TRBJ1-2	ASSQDEGAPYNGYT
TRBV7-3	TRBJ2-3	ASSFTGIADTQY
TRBV30	TRBJ2-7	AWSGSSNEQY
TRBV6-6	TRBJ2-7	ASSYGSPEQY
TRBV20-1	TRBJ1-6	SASGPQGSSYNSPLH
TRBV12-3/TRBV12-4	TRBJ1-2	ASSLIPRYGYT
TRBV9	TRBJ1-2	ASSVDSFYGYT
TRBV7-9	TRBJ1-2	ASSKLGGPPYGYT
TRBV20-1	TRBJ1-1	SAKKNTEAF
TRBV5-1	TRBJ2-7	ASRVGDAGDEQY
TRBV14	TRBJ1-1	ASSNTGEAF
TRBV5-4	TRBJ1-1	ASSLGTGITEAF
TRBV7-6	TRBJ1-2	ASSLVGTGDGYT
TRBV4-2	TRBJ1-2	ASSQINGGRDGYT
TRBV4-2	TRBJ1-2	ASSQDPGQGLGGDGYT
TRBV9	TRBJ1-1	ASSVAGGIGNTEAF
TRBV5-1	TRBJ2-1	ASSRVLGGLNEQF
TRBV5-1	TRBJ1-1	ASSLTGTGGTEAF
TRBV10-3	TRBJ2-5	ATLSRETQY
TRBV6-5	TRBJ2-7	ASSKTGGYEQY
TRBV27	TRBJ2-4	ASSSTGLAKNIQY
TRBV7-9	TRBJ1-2	ASSLAHRGHGYT
TRBV9	TRBJ1-2	ASSVSLTHYGYT
TRBV10-1	TRBJ1-1	ASKGQGAVEAF
TRBV30	TRBJ1-4	AWNSRRNEKLF
TRBV7-2	TRBJ2-3	ASSRRTSGVGTDTQY
TRBV7-2	TRBJ2-7	ASSSTSGSYEQY
TRBV15	TRBJ2-3	ATRKSGGASDTQY
TRBV9	TRBJ1-2	ASSVELGGYT
TRBV3-1/TRBV3-2	TRBJ2-2	ASSLSHGELF
TRBV11-2	TRBJ2-7	ASSWGLAGYEQY
TRBV20-1	TRBJ2-5	SASGRGIGETQY
TRBV30	TRBJ1-2	AWNRANYGYT
TRBV6-5	TRBJ2-7	ASSGLAGEPYEQY
TRBV29-1	TRBJ2-1	SVEVAATYNEQF
TRBV27	TRBJ2-1	ASSRPRDRGSNEQF
TRBV28	TRBJ1-1	ASSLRAGTEAF